Shown below are 31 T cell receptor beta chains from a single sample sequenced in a study of blood T cell repertoires in COVID-19. Clones were sequenced by immunoSEQ multiplex PCR, and TCRdb holds only the in-frame ones, with some missing. The sample shows over 40,000 clones, 90% of them seen only once. Sequencing input: peripheral blood. Receptors were obtained from a man aged 65 to 79 with acute or convalescent COVID-19.

This sequence joins TRBV7-2 and TRBJ1-3, with D possibly TRBD1 on 6 matching bases. V was trimmed by 7 bases and J by 3 bases, leaving 16 bases between them. Germline CDR1 reads SGHTA; CDR2 reads FQGNSA. This CDR3 comprises 15 residues. The CDR3 nucleotides read TGTGCCAGCACCCAATGGGGCAGGGGTGGAAACACCATATATTTT. Protein: CASTQWGRGGNTIYF.

In regard to this clone: Within the sample, other DNA sequences also encode this same CDR3. V and J are TRBV5-8 and TRBJ1-1; 7 nucleotides agree with TRBD1. The CDR3 is made up of 17 amino acids. The J segment lost 0 bases and the V segment lost 0 bases, leaving 8 bases of the junction unmatched. The V gene's germline CDR1 is SGHTS and CDR2 YDEGEE. The CDR3 DNA is TGTGCCAGCAGCTTGGTAGGGGGCGGGTTCATGAACACTGAAGCTTTCTTT. Its protein is CASSLVGGGFMNTEAFF. The full variable domain, in which reference TRBV5-8 and TRBJ1-1 provide the parts outside the CDR3, is EAGVTQSPTHLIKTRGQQATLRCSPISGHTSVYWYQQALGLGLQFLLWYDEGEERNRGNFPPRFSGRQFPNYSSELNVNALELEDSALYLCASSLVGGGFMNTEAFFGQGTRLTVV.

The CDR3 protein is CASSPRTGSSYEQYF. In nucleotides, the CDR3 is TGTGCCAGCAGCCCAAGAACAGGGAGCTCCTACGAGCAGTACTTC. The chain uses TRBV7-9 and TRBJ2-7; TRBD1 might be the D (6 bases). This CDR3 spans 15 amino acids. The V gene's germline CDR1 is SEHNR and CDR2 FQNEAQ (reference sequence). V was trimmed by 5 bases and J by 0 bases, leaving 14 bases between them.

V usage is TRBV4-1 and J usage is TRBJ2-7; 9 positions match TRBD1. There are 14 residues in the CDR3. V gave up 4 bases and J gave up 4 bases; unmatched junction bases: 5. The germline CDR1 and CDR2 sequences are MGHRA and YSYEKL. CDR3 in amino acids: CASSRGQGIYEQYF. The CDR3 bases are TGCGCCAGCAGCCGCGGACAGGGGATTTACGAGCAGTACTTC.

The chain joins TRBV4-3 to TRBJ1-2, with 8 bases fitting TRBD1. CDR1 and CDR2 (germline): LGHNA, YSLEER. Trimming removed 4 bases from V and 7 bases from J; junction bases left unmatched: 5. The CDR3 is 13 residues long. The DNA for the CDR3 is TGCGCCAGCAGCCCTGGACAGGGCAGTGGCTACACCTTC. Its protein product is CASSPGQGSGYTF.

The chain recombines TRBV7-9 with TRBJ1-4; 8 bases agree with TRBD1. Trimming removed 5 bases from V and 5 bases from J; junction bases left unmatched: 10. This CDR3 has 16 residues. The V gene's germline CDR1 is SEHNR and CDR2 FQNEAQ (reference sequence). CDR3 coding DNA: TGTGCCAGCAGCACGAGACAGGGGCGAGGGAATGAAAAACTGTTTTTT. Its translation: CASSTRQGRGNEKLFF.

By sample fraction, this clone is medium-sized. This chain uses TRBV19 with TRBJ1-1; weak D call: TRBD1 (5 bases). This CDR3 has 14 residues. From germline, CDR1 is LNHDA and CDR2 SQIVND (reference sequence). Trimming took 4 bases from V and 4 from J, leaving 13 bases between them. The CDR3 DNA reads as TGTGCCAGTAGTACGTTCGGGGGTGTCACTGAAGCTTTCTTT. Translating it yields CASSTFGGVTEAFF.

The rearrangement links TRBV11-2 to TRBJ2-7, with 11 bases that match TRBD1. The V gene end was trimmed by 1 base and the J gene end by 1 base; junction bases not matched to a gene: 3. Germline CDR1 is SGHAT and CDR2 is FQNNGV. This CDR3 region has 16 residues. The CDR3 sequence is CASSLAGTGGSYEQYF. Here the CDR3 DNA reads TGTGCCAGCAGCTTAGCCGGGACAGGGGGGTCCTACGAGCAGTACTTC.

The CDR3 DNA reads TGCGCCAGCAGCTTGGAAGGCGGGGGAAGAGATACGCAGTATTTT. It translates to CASSLEGGGRDTQYF. The V and J genes are TRBV5-1 and TRBJ2-3; 7 bases are shared with TRBD2. Germline CDR1 SGHRS, CDR2 YFSETQ. The CDR3 loop spans 15 amino acids. J was trimmed by 5 bases and V by 0 bases; bases with no gene match: 6.

The CDR3 DNA reads as TGTGCCAGCAGCTTAGGGCAGTACCAAGAGACCCAGTACTTC. Its translation is CASSLGQYQETQYF. The rearrangement joins TRBV11-2 to TRBJ2-5; D ambiguous. CDR1 SGHAT and CDR2 FQNNGV come from the germline V gene. The CDR3 length is 14 residues. Trimming left V 1 base short and J 0 bases short, with 6 bases between.

This chain connects TRBV14 to TRBJ1-6; 9 nucleotides agree with TRBD1. V shed 1 base and J 7 bases; nucleotides not matched to a gene: 2. This CDR3 is 15 amino acids long. Germline V gene lookup returns CDR1 SGHDN and CDR2 FVKESK. DNA for the CDR3: TGTGCCAGCAGCCAAGGACAGGGGGTCAATTCACCCCTCCACTTT. Translation gives CASSQGQGVNSPLHF.

This chain connects TRBV6-2 or TRBV6-3 to TRBJ1-4, with TRBD1 matching over 8 bases. Germline V gene sequence: CDR1 MNHEY, CDR2 SVGEGT. CDR3 length: 16 residues. Trimming at V came to 6 bases and at J to 6 bases, leaving 12 bases not matched to a gene. CDR3 in amino acids: CASSPPRTGRDEKLFF. The CDR3 DNA reads as TGTGCCAGCAGCCCTCCCCGGACAGGGCGGGATGAAAAACTGTTTTTT.

The genes are TRBV12-3 or TRBV12-4 and TRBJ1-4; a weak D match, TRBD1 (6 bases). V was clipped by 6 bases and J by 3 bases, with 8 bases between them. This CDR3 region has 13 residues. For the CDR3, the DNA is TGTGCCAGCAGCCAGGGGTCTAATGAAAAACTGTTTTTT. Translating it yields CASSQGSNEKLFF.

J is TRBJ1-2 and V is TRBV18, with TRBD1 matching 12 bases. The CDR3 sequence is 14 residues long. Germline CDR1 is KGHSH and CDR2 is LQKENI. With 5 bases clipped from V and 6 bases from J, the junction kept 4 bases outside the gene matches. The CDR3 nucleotides read TGTGCCAGCTCAGCTGGGACAGGGGGCGATGGCTACACCTTC. Protein: CASSAGTGGDGYTF.

This clone came up once. The chain combines TRBV18 with TRBJ1-1, with D unresolved. Germline V gives CDR1 KGHSH, CDR2 LQKENI. Trimming removed 6 bases at V and 6 bases at J, with 17 bases between. The CDR3 has 14 amino acids. The DNA of the CDR3 is TGTGCCAGCTCTCCTCAGGAGGTTCTGGCTGAAGCTTTCTTT. Protein product: CASSPQEVLAEAFF.

The chain carries TRBV5-1 and TRBJ2-2; D gene uncertain. With 2 bases removed from V and 0 bases from J, the gap between germline ends came to 5 bases. The CDR3 is made up of 14 amino acids. Germline V CDR1 and CDR2: SGHRS, YFSETQ. As DNA, the CDR3 is TGCGCCAGCAGCTTTTCATCGAACACCGGGGAGCTGTTTTTT. It encodes CASSFSSNTGELFF.

The chain links TRBV21-1 to TRBJ1-3. TRBV21-1 is described as a pseudogene. The CDR3 sequence is 14 residues long. CDR3 in DNA: TGTGCCATCTACGAGGGGGGGTGTGGAAACACCATATATTTT. Translation: CAIYEGGCGNTIYF.

This chain connects TRBV7-2 to TRBJ1-1; 8 nucleotides align to TRBD1. The ends lost 7 bases at V and 1 base at J; junction bases unmatched: 8. The CDR3 contains 15 residues. Germline CDR1 SGHTA, CDR2 FQGNSA. This CDR3 reads CASNLRGTGNTEAFF. CDR3 nucleotides: TGTGCCAGCAACCTGAGGGGGACAGGGAACACTGAAGCTTTCTTT.

The V call is TRBV11-2, the J call TRBJ2-5, with TRBD2 matching over 9 bases. Trimming at V came to 1 base and at J to 5 bases, leaving 8 bases not matched to a gene. Looked up from germline, CDR1 is SGHAT and CDR2 is FQNNGV. This CDR3 has 16 residues. CDR3 sequence reads: CASSLVGTSLWETQYF. The CDR3 DNA follows: TGTGCCAGCAGCTTAGTCGGGACTAGCCTTTGGGAGACCCAGTACTTC.

The rearrangement links TRBV7-9 to TRBJ1-2, with D perhaps matching TRBD1 (6 bases). This CDR3 is 15 amino acids long. Germline V gives CDR1 SEHNR, CDR2 FQNEAQ (reference sequence). Trimming shortened V by 5 bases and J by 8 bases, and 21 bases separated the two germline ends. CDR3 coding DNA: TGTGCCAGCAGCGCCCAACTCGGGGGGCCGGGAGGCTACACCTTC. This gives the protein CASSAQLGGPGGYTF.

CDR3 bases: TGTGCCAGCAGTTACCGGGGGGAGTATGGCTACACCTTC. It specifies CASSYRGEYGYTF. The chain couples TRBV6-5 to TRBJ1-2, with D possibly matching TRBD1 (5 bases). The ends were cut back, 2 bases at V and 5 bases at J, with 9 bases in the middle. From germline, CDR1 is MNHEY and CDR2 SVGAGI. The CDR3 totals 13 residues.

The V call is TRBV24-1, the J call TRBJ2-5; no firm D call. Germline V gene data show CDR1 as KGHDR and CDR2 as SFDVKD. The CDR3 spans 12 residues. V was trimmed by 5 bases and J by 1 base, leaving 4 bases between them. The CDR3 is CATSGIQETQYF. The CDR3 DNA sequence: TGTGCCACCAGTGGTATCCAAGAGACCCAGTACTTC.

This clone was observed once. The V call is TRBV3-1 (or the pseudogene TRBV3-2), the J call TRBJ1-3, with D possibly matching TRBD1 (6 bases). The CDR3 sequence is 15 residues long. V gave up 5 bases and J gave up 2 bases, with 13 bases separating them. Germline values: CDR1 LGHDT, CDR2 YNNKEL (reference sequence). The DNA of the CDR3 is TGTGCCAGCAGCTTCTCTACAGGGCCTGGAAACACCATATATTTT. This sequence encodes CASSFSTGPGNTIYF.

The chain has TRBV29-1 and TRBJ1-4; 8 positions match TRBD1. This CDR3 region has 13 residues. Germline V gene data show CDR1 as SQVTM and CDR2 as ANQGSEA. V was pared by 4 bases and J by 6 bases, with 4 bases of the junction left unmatched. The CDR3 loop is CSVAPDRDEKLFF. DNA of the CDR3: TGCAGCGTTGCCCCGGACAGGGATGAAAAACTGTTTTTT.

V gene TRBV7-2 combines with J gene TRBJ2-3, with D unclear. Trimming stripped 4 bases from V and 6 bases from J, with 8 bases between. CDR1 is SGHTA and CDR2 is FQGNSA in the germline V gene. The CDR3 covers 12 residues. CDR3 residues: CASSYSWDTQYF. CDR3 sequence (DNA): TGTGCCAGCAGCTACTCGTGGGATACGCAGTATTTT.

V is TRBV6-2 or TRBV6-3 and J is TRBJ1-2; D not resolved. The CDR3 runs to 13 residues. V lost 6 bases and J lost 4, with 12 bases in between. From germline, CDR1 is MNHEY and CDR2 SVGEGT. The CDR3 is CASSLYGSYGYTF. CDR3 DNA sequence: TGTGCCAGCAGCCTGTATGGCAGCTATGGCTACACCTTC.

J is TRBJ2-5 and V is TRBV11-2; 8 bases are a match to TRBD1. V gave up 0 bases and J gave up 5 bases; unmatched junction bases: 17. The germline gives CDR1 SGHAT, CDR2 FQNNGV. This CDR3 spans 19 amino acids. The CDR3 reads CASSLEPPGRQGARETQYF. CDR3 in DNA: TGTGCCAGCAGCTTAGAACCCCCTGGGCGGCAGGGGGCGCGGGAGACCCAGTACTTC.

The genes are TRBV28 and TRBJ2-2; D is perhaps TRBD2 (6 bases). The CDR3 has 12 residues. V lost 7 bases to trimming and J lost 7 bases, with 10 bases between them. Germline CDR1 is MDHEN and CDR2 is SYDVKM. The CDR3 spells CASTGGVGELFF. The CDR3 region has the DNA TGTGCCAGCACCGGAGGGGTCGGGGAGCTGTTTTTT.

V is TRBV7-6 and J is TRBJ1-1; 9 bases map to TRBD1. This CDR3 is 14 amino acids long. The V gene end was trimmed by 5 bases and the J gene end by 7 bases; junction bases not matched to a gene: 8. CDR1 SGHVS and CDR2 FNYEAQ come from the germline V gene. The chain's CDR3 is CASSPWTGADEAFF. The CDR3 region has the DNA TGTGCCAGCAGCCCCTGGACAGGGGCCGATGAAGCTTTCTTT.

J is TRBJ2-1 and V is TRBV19, with 8 bases identical to TRBD2. The CDR3 is made up of 17 amino acids. The J segment lost 6 bases and the V segment lost 9 bases, leaving 19 bases of the junction unmatched. CDR1 and CDR2 (germline): LNHDA, SQIVND (reference sequence). The CDR3 spells CASNPGGPGVNFNEQFF. The CDR3 region has the DNA TGTGCCAGCAATCCGGGGGGGCCCGGCGTAAATTTCAATGAGCAGTTCTTC.

This clone was seen just once. The chain has TRBV9 and TRBJ1-5; 7 bases match TRBD1. CDR1 is SGDLS and CDR2 is YYNGEE in the germline V gene. With V trimmed by 4 bases and J by 5 bases, 6 bases remained unmatched. The CDR3 totals 14 residues. The CDR3 loop reads CASSPRDRDQPQHF. The CDR3 DNA sequence: TGTGCCAGCAGCCCCCGGGACAGAGATCAGCCCCAGCATTTT.